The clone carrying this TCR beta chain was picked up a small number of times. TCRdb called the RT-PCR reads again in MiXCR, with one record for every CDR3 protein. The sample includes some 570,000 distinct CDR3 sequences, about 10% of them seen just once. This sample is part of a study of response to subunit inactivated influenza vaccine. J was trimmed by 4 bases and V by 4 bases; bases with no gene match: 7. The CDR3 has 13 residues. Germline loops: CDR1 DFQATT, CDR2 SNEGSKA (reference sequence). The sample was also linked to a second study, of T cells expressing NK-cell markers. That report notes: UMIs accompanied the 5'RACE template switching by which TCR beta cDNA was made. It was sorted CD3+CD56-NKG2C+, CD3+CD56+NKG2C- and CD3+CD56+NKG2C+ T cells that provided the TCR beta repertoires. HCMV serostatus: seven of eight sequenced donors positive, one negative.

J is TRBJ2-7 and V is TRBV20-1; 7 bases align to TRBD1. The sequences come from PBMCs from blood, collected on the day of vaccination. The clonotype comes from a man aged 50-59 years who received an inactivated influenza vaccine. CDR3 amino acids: CSAKGAELYEQYF. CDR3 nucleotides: TGCAGTGCTAAGGGGGCAGAACTATACGAGCAGTACTTC.